This T cell receptor beta chain was recovered during a study of OX40 agonist ivuxolimab in advanced cancers. Study-level information: The study treated patients with ivuxolimab, an agonistic anti-OX40 (CD134) antibody.

This CDR3 is 15 amino acids long. The V gene's germline CDR1 is LGHNA and CDR2 YSLEER. V dropped 4 bases and J dropped 1; count of bases not matched to a gene: 2. Repertoires were generated with immunoSEQ multiplex PCR, while TCRdb's copy carries only in-frame clones and drops some. The table includes about 89,000 clones, under 95% detected once. As to this clone: Its target is not known.

The study, taken as a whole, reports: CD8+ T cells (on average) carried more expanded clones than CD4+ T cells.

The chain couples TRBV4-3 to TRBJ2-3, with 10 bases identical to TRBD2. This clonotype was obtained from an adult with an advanced solid tumor such as melanoma, head and neck, liver or kidney cancer. Sample: CD4+ or CD8+ T cells sorted from blood, taken in a trial of the OX40 agonist ivuxolimab. CDR3 DNA sequence: TGCGCCAGCAGCCTGGGGACTAGCGGCACAGATACGCAGTATTTT. Translating gives CASSLGTSGTDTQYF.